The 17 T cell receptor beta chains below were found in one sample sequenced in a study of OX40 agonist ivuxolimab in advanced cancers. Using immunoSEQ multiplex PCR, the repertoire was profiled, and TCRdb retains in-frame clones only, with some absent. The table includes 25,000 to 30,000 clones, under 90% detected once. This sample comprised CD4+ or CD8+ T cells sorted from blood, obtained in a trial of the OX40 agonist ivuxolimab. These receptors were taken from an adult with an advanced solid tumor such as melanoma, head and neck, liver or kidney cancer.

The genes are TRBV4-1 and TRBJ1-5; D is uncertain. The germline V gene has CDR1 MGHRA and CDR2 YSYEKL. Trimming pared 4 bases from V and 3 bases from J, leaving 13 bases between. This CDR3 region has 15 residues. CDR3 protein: CASSPTRGYNQPQHF. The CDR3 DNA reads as TGCGCCAGCAGCCCCACCCGAGGGTACAATCAGCCCCAGCATTTT.

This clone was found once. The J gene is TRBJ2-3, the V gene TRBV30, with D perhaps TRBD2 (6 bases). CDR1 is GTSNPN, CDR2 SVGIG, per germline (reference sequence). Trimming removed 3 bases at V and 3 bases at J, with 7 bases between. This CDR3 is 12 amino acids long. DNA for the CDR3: TGTGCCTGGAGCGGAGGGACAGATACGCAGTATTTT. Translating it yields CAWSGGTDTQYF.

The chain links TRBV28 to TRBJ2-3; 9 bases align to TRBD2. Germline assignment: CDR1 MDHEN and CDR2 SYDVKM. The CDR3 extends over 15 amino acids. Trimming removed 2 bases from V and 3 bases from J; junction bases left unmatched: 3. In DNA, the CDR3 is TGTGCCAGCAGTTTAGAGCGGGGGGAGACAGATACGCAGTATTTT. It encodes CASSLERGETDTQYF.

This chain's CDR3 is CASSSRGTNEQYF. The CDR3 DNA sequence: TGTGCCAGCAGCTCCAGGGGGACCAACGAGCAGTACTTC. The V call is TRBV7-9, the J call TRBJ2-7, with 7 positions matching TRBD1. CDR1 is SEHNR, CDR2 FQNEAQ, per germline (reference sequence). The CDR3 consists of 13 residues. V dropped 4 bases and J dropped 5; count of bases not matched to a gene: 5.

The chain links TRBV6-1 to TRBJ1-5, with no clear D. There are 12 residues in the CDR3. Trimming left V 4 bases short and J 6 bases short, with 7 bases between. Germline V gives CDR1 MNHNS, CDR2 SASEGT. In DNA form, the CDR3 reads TGTGCCAGCAGTGTCGGAGTTCAGCCCCAGCATTTT. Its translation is CASSVGVQPQHF.

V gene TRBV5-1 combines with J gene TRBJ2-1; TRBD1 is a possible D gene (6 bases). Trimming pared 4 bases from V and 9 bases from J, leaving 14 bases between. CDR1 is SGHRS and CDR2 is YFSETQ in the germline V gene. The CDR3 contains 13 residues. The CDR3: CASSPITGSEQFF. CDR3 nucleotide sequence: TGCGCCAGCAGCCCGATAACAGGGAGTGAGCAGTTCTTC.

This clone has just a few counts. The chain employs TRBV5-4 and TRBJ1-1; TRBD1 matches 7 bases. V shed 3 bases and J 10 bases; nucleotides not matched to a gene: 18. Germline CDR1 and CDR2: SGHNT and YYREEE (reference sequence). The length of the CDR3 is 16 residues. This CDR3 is CASSWESGTEEARAFF. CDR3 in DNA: TGTGCCAGCAGCTGGGAATCGGGGACAGAAGAAGCGAGAGCTTTCTTT.

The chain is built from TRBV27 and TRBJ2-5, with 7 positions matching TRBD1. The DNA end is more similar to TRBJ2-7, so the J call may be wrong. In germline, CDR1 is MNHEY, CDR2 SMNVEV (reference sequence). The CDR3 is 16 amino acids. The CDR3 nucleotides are TGTGCCAGCAGTTTATCAATGGGGGACAGCTCCTACGAGCAGTACTTC. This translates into CASSLSMGDSSYEQYF.

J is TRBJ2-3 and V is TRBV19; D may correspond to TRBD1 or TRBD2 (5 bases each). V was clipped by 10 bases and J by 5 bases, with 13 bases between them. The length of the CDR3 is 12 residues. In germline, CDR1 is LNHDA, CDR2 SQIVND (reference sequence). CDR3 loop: CATGTWGDTQYF. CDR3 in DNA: TGTGCCACGGGGACGTGGGGAGATACGCAGTATTTT.

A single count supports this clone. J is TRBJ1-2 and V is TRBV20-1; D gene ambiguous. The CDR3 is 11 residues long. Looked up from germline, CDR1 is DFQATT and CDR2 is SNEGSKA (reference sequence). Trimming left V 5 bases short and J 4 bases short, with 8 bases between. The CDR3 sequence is CSAPGPYGYTF. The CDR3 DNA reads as TGCAGTGCTCCCGGGCCCTATGGCTACACCTTC.

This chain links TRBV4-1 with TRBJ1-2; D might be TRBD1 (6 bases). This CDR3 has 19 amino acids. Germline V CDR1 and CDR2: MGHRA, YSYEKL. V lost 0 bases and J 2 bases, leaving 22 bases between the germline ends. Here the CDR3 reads CASSQEGVVSGHNNYGYTF. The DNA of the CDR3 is TGCGCCAGCAGCCAAGAAGGAGTAGTCTCGGGACACAACAACTATGGCTACACCTTC.

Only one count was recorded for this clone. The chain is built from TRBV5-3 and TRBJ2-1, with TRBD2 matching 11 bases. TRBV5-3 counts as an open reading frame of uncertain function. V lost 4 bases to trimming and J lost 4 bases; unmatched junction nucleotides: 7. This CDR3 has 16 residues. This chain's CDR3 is CARSTLAGGPYNEQFF. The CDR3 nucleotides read TGTGCCAGAAGCACCTTAGCGGGGGGGCCTTACAATGAGCAGTTCTTC.

The CDR3, as DNA: TGTGCCACCAGCAGAGAGGGAGAACTCCTAGGCGAGCAGTACTTC. Amino acids: CATSREGELLGEQYF. V and J are TRBV15 and TRBJ2-7, with D maybe TRBD2 (5 bases). This CDR3 is 15 amino acids long. V was trimmed by 0 bases and J by 6 bases, leaving 15 bases between them. Per germline, CDR1 LNHNV and CDR2 YYDKDF (reference sequence).

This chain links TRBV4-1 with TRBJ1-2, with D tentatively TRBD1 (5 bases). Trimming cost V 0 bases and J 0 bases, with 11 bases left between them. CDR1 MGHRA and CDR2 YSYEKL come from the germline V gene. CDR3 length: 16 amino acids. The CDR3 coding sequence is TGCGCCAGCAGCCAAGATGCAGGGTTAGCTAACTATGGCTACACCTTC. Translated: CASSQDAGLANYGYTF.

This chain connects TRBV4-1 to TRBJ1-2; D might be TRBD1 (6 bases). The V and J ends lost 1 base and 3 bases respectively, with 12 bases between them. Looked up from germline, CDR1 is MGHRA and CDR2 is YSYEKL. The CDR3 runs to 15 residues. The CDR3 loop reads CASSQVWAGDYGYTF. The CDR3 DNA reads TGCGCCAGCAGCCAAGTGTGGGCAGGGGACTATGGCTACACCTTC.

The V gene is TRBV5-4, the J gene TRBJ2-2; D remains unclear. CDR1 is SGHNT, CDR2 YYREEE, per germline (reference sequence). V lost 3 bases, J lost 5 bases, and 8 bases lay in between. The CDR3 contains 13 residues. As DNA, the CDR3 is TGTGCCAGCAGCTCCCCGGCGACCGGGGAGCTGTTTTTT. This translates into CASSSPATGELFF.

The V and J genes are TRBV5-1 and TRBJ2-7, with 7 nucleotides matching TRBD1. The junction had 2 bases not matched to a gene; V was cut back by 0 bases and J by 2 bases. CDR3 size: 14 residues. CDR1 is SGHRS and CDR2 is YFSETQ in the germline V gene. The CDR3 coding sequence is TGCGCCAGCAGCTTGGAGGGACAGACCTACGAGCAGTACTTC. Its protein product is CASSLEGQTYEQYF.